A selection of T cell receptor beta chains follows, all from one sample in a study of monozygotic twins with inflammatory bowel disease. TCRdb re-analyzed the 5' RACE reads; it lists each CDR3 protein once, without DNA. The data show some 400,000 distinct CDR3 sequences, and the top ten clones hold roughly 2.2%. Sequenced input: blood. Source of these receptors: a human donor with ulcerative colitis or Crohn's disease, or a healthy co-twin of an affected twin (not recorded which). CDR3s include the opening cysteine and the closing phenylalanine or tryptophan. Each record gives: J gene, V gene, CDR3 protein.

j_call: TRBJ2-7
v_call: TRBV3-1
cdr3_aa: CASSQDLDRAGEQYF

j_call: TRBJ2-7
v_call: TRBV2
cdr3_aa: CANLDRVTYEQYF

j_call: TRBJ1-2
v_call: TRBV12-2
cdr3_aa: CASRLGQGTGTYGYTF

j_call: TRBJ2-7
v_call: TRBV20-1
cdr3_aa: CSARGPSGTSYEQYF

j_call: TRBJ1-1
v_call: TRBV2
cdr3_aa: CASSAGQGPEAFF

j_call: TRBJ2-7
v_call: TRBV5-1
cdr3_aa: CASSLFPTGNEFSYEQYF

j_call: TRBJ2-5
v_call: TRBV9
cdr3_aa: CASSVVGGGAETQYF

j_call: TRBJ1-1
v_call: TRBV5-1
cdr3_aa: CASSLSDSPVNTEAFF

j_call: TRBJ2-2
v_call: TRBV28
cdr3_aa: CASRHSENTGELFF

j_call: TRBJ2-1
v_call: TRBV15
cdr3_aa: CATSIRENEQFF

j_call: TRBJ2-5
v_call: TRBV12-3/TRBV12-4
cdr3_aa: CASSSPAVLAGRETQYF

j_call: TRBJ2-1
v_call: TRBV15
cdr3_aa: CATSSFSLREQFF

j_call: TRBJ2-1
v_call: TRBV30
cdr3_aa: CAWSSNYEQFF

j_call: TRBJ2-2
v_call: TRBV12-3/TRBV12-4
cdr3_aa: CASSLTVGTTGELFF

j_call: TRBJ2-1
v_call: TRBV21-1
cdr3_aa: CASSKGSGINEQFF

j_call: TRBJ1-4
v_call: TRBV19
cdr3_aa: CASSPGTPPSEKLFF

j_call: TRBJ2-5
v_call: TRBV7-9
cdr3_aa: CASSRGQGGETQYF

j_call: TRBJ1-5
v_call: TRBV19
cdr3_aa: CASSIGGSFLQPQHF

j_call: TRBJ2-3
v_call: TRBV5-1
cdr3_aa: CASSSLGGATDTQYF

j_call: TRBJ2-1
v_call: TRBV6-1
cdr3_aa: CASSFGGGYNEQFF

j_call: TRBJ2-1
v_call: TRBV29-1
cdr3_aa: CSGRGSYNEQFF

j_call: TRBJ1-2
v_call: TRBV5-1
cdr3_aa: CASSPRPRLDYAYTF

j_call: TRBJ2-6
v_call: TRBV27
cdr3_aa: CASSTEADPKNVLTF

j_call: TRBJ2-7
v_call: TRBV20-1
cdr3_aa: CSARPRYEQYF

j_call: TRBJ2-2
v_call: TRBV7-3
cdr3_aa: CASSLRPLETAIDSGELFF

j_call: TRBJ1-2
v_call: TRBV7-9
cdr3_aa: CASSLGPGSTYGYTF

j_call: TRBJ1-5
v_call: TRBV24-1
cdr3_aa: CATSDSGTGALYSNQPQHF

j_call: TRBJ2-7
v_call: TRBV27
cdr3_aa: CASSRRDGYEQYF

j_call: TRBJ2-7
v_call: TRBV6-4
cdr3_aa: CASTAGGTAYEQYF

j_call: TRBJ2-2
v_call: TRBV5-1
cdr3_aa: CASSRLASGGTAGELFF

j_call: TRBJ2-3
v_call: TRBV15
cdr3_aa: CATSRFGSTDTQYF

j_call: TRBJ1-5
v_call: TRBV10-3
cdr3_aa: CAISAGGETQPQHF

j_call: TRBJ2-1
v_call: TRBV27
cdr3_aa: CGSRAGTSGKNEQFF

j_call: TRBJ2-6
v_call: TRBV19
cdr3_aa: CASSILSAPGANVLTF

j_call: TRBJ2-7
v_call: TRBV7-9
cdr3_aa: CASSSLGTSYEQYF

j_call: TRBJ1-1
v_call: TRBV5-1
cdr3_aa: CASSTSGQGQTEAFF

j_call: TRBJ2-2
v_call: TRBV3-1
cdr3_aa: CASSQGTGGINTGELFF

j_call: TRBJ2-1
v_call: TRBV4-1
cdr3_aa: CASSPRLAGGTNEQFF

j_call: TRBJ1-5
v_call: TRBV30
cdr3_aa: CAWSGKQGRASNQPQHF

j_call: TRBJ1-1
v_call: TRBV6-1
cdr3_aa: CASIRGGGGTEAFF

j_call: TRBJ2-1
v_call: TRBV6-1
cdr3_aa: CASSLGQGTYNEQFF

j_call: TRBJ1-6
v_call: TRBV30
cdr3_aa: CAWTGQIQSPLHF

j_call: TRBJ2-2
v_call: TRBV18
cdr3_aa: CASSRGARQNTNTGELFF

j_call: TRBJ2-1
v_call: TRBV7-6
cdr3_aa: CASSPHDRGVQFF

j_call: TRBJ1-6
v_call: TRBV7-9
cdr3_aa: CASSSGQGLDSPLHF

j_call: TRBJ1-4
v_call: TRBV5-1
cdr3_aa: CASSLLAGLGNEKLFF

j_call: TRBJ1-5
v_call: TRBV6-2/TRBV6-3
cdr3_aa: CASASGAGRHQPQHF

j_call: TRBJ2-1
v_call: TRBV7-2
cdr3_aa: CASSSTGLAGREFF

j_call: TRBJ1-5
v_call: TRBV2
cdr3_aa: CASSETGVAPQPQHF

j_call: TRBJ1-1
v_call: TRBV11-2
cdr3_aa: CASSPQGRTAEAFF

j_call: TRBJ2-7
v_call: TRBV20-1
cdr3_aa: CSARDRGFRYEQYF

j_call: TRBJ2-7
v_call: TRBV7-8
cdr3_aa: CASSLAASGSMDSYEQYF

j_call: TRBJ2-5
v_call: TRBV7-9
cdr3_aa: CASSLSLAETQYF

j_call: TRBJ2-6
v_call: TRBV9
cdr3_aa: CASGAGANVLTF